This T cell receptor beta chain was recovered during a study of cytomegalovirus exposure and HLA in healthy donors. Study-level points and caveats: It was in a later analysis that TCR association rates were seen to vary by HLA locus, highest for DRB1 and lowest for HLA-C. Some V segments, TRBV6-2 and TRBV6-3 among them, were indistinguishable and were therefore excluded. CMV serostatus was the only immune exposure information that was available.

This clone was recorded a few times. No antigen is known for it. Primers: 60 Vbeta forward and 13 Jbeta reverse. Clones were read by immunoSEQ multiplex PCR, and TCRdb kept only the in-frame ones, dropping some. The repertoire holds 150,000 to 200,000 clones, with under 90% as singletons. Donors sampled were nominally healthy, though unrecorded immune exposures were likely. Trimming took 8 bases from V and 4 from J, leaving 8 bases between them. The length of the CDR3 is 11 residues. CDR1 is LNHDA and CDR2 is SQIVND in the germline V gene (reference sequence). This chain links TRBV19 with TRBJ1-2; maybe TRBD1 (6 bases). Material: PBMCs. This TCR derives from a boy between 2 and 15 years old in good health and CMV-seronegative. CDR3 region: CASWTVYGYTF. The CDR3 bases are TGTGCCAGTTGGACAGTCTATGGCTACACCTTC.